The subject of this entry is one TCR beta chain. The target antigen is unknown. The data originate from a study of cytomegalovirus exposure and HLA in healthy donors. General study findings and limits: In vitro data verified three CMV-associated chains as specific for CMV antigens.

A multiplex PCR was run with 60 Vbeta primers and 13 Jbeta primers. Here immunoSEQ multiplex PCR was the method, and the copy in TCRdb shows in-frame clones only, minus some. The profile shows approximately 200,000 clones, roughly 80% of them singletons. This CDR3 is 18 amino acids long. Trimming cost V 3 bases and J 0 bases, with 15 bases left between them. Germline V gene data show CDR1 as SNHLY and CDR2 as FYNNEI. The sample comprised PBMCs. The V call is TRBV2, the J call TRBJ2-6; D might be TRBD2 (5 bases). The receptor was derived from a girl aged 10 to 17 in good health and CMV-seronegative. The DNA for the CDR3 is TGTGCCAGCAGTGAGTTCCTAGCCGCGTTCTCTGGGGCCAACGTCCTGACTTTC. Translating it yields CASSEFLAAFSGANVLTF.